This T cell receptor (beta chain) was recovered during a study of cytomegalovirus exposure and HLA in healthy donors. Across the study: Earlier results showed roughly 120 million unique TCR beta sequences derived from approximately 170 million T cells.

The PCR employed 60 Vbeta primers together with 13 Jbeta primers. The data were produced by immunoSEQ multiplex PCR, yet TCRdb's version contains in-frame clones alone and is incomplete. The sample contains 150,000 to 200,000 clones, 65% to 75% of which appear only once. Turning to this clone: Its antigen is unknown.

There are 11 residues in the CDR3. Trimming stripped 4 bases from V and 5 bases from J, with 7 bases between. The germline V gene has CDR1 SGHRS and CDR2 YFSETQ. Study-wide points: Later analysis demonstrated an association between a missense DCLRE1C variant and TCR beta V- and J-gene trimming.

Sequencing was performed on PBMCs. This rearrangement joins TRBV5-1 to TRBJ2-7, with D unresolved. The TCR comes from a girl under 18 in good health and CMV-seronegative. CDR3 protein: CASSAQNEQYF. The CDR3 DNA is TGCGCCAGCAGCGCTCAGAACGAGCAGTACTTC. Supplemented by reference TRBV5-1 and TRBJ2-7, the full variable domain reads KAGVTQTPRYLIKTRGQQVTLSCSPISGHRSVSWYQQTPGQGLQFLFEYFSETQRNKGNFPGRFSGRQFSNSRSEMNVSTLELGDSALYLCASSAQNEQYFGPGTRLTVT.